Each of the 14 T cell receptor beta chains below was sequenced from the same sample in a study of shared clonotypes between healthy human individuals. The data were produced by immunoSEQ multiplex PCR, yet TCRdb's version contains in-frame clones alone and is incomplete. The sample lists 330,000 or so clones; 73% were seen once. Input material: memory CD4+ T cells sorted from blood. The subset denotes: CD45RA-negative fraction. The receptors originated from a man under 40 in good health.

The rearrangement joins TRBV11-3 to TRBJ1-5; D not resolved. Germline assignment: CDR1 SGHNT and CDR2 YENEEA. This CDR3 region has 20 residues. V lost 0 bases, J lost 3 bases, and 24 bases lay in between. CDR3 DNA: TGTGCCAGCAGCTTAGAGGGGAGTCCCCCTCTATACAGAGACAATCAGCCCCAGCATTTT. This encodes CASSLEGSPPLYRDNQPQHF.

V usage is TRBV28 and J usage is TRBJ2-7; tentatively, D is TRBD2 (5 bases). CDR1 and CDR2 (germline): MDHEN, SYDVKM. This CDR3 contains 14 residues. Trimming stripped 3 bases from V and 6 bases from J, with 15 bases between. CDR3 coding DNA: TGTGCCAGCAGTTTGAGGGTCCCCGGGGTCGAGCAGTACTTC. This encodes CASSLRVPGVEQYF.

The CDR3 nucleotides read TGTGCCAGCAGCTTATCCGGGAGGCGCGGTGCAGATACGCAGTATTTT. It translates to CASSLSGRRGADTQYF. The V gene is TRBV7-6, the J gene TRBJ2-3, with TRBD2 matching over 7 bases. CDR1 SGHVS and CDR2 FNYEAQ come from the germline V gene. The CDR3 consists of 16 residues. V lost 2 bases and J lost 4; bases outside the gene matches: 9.

Comment on this clone: A read error likely explains this, since a far larger clone differs by one base. The J gene is TRBJ2-2, the V gene TRBV3-2; the table assigns TRBD1, which was not confirmed against the DNA. TRBV3-2 is described as a pseudogene. This CDR3 is built from 9 residues. CDR3 DNA: TGTGCCAGCAGCCCATGTGTGTTTTTT. It is translated as CASSPCVFF.

This clone has just a few counts. The chain couples TRBV27 to TRBJ2-3; 13 bases agree with TRBD2. Unmatched junction bases numbered 4, after V lost 2 bases and J lost 2 bases. The length of the CDR3 is 17 residues. Germline V lookup: CDR1 MNHEY, CDR2 SMNVEV (reference sequence). The CDR3 loop is CASSLGTSGTPTDTQYF. CDR3 nucleotides: TGTGCCAGCAGTTTAGGGACTAGCGGGACTCCCACAGATACGCAGTATTTT.

The chain combines TRBV5-5 with TRBJ2-1; 7 bases match TRBD1. Losses at the gene ends were 4 bases for V and 0 bases for J; bases not matched to a gene: 1. This CDR3 is built from 14 residues. Germline V gene sequence: CDR1 SGHKS, CDR2 YYEKEE (reference sequence). As DNA, the CDR3 is TGTGCCAGCAGCCGACAGGGCTCCTACAATGAGCAGTTCTTC. Residues: CASSRQGSYNEQFF.

This rearrangement joins TRBV5-6 to TRBJ2-1, with D uncertain. V was shortened by 1 base and J by 1 base, with 15 bases between the two germline ends. CDR1 SGHDT and CDR2 YYEEEE come from the germline V gene. The CDR3 totals 17 residues. The CDR3 sequence: CASSLKEVRLSYNEQFF. CDR3 nucleotides: TGTGCCAGCAGCTTGAAAGAGGTCCGACTTTCCTACAATGAGCAGTTCTTC.

The chain recombines TRBV6-1 with TRBJ1-4, with TRBD1 identical over 7 bases. CDR1 is MNHNS and CDR2 is SASEGT in the germline V gene. CDR3 size: 15 residues. V lost 0 bases to trimming and J lost 2 bases; unmatched junction nucleotides: 0. The CDR3 DNA follows: TGTGCCAGCAGTGAAGCGACAGGGACTAATGAAAAACTGTTTTTT. Its protein product is CASSEATGTNEKLFF.

This clone was picked up a small number of times. The chain uses TRBV18 and TRBJ2-5; the match to TRBD1 covers 7 bases. CDR3 size: 14 residues. Trimming took 4 bases from V and 4 from J; bases not matched to a gene: 6. CDR1 is KGHSH and CDR2 is LQKENI in the germline V gene. Written as DNA, the CDR3 is TGTGCCAGCTCACGAGAGACAGGGCGAGAGACCCAGTACTTC. Amino acids: CASSRETGRETQYF.

This sequence joins TRBV5-1 and TRBJ2-2; tentative D call: TRBD1 (5 bases). V dropped 1 base and J dropped 2 bases, with 9 bases sitting between them. The germline gives CDR1 SGHRS, CDR2 YFSETQ. The CDR3 length is 15 residues. The CDR3 here is CASSLQGTNTGELFF. The CDR3 DNA reads TGCGCCAGCAGCTTGCAGGGCACAAACACCGGGGAGCTGTTTTTT.

This clone occurred once. The chain uses TRBV30 and TRBJ2-3, with D perhaps assigned TRBD1 or TRBD2 (5 bases each). V lost 4 bases and J 8 bases, leaving 7 bases between the germline ends. CDR1 is GTSNPN and CDR2 is SVGIG in the germline V gene (reference sequence). The CDR3 loop spans 10 amino acids. CDR3 region: CAWKGPTQYF. CDR3 sequence (DNA): TGTGCCTGGAAGGGACCTACGCAGTATTTT.

The rearrangement uses TRBV4-2 and TRBJ1-5; a possible D gene is TRBD1 (5 bases). The CDR3 totals 15 residues. Germline-derived CDR1 and CDR2 are LGHNA and YNFKEQ. Trimming shortened V by 0 bases and J by 3 bases, and 9 bases separated the two germline ends. CDR3 nucleotides: TGTGCCAGCAGCCAAGAGAGGGGTAACAATCAGCCCCAGCATTTT. Translated, it gives CASSQERGNNQPQHF.

This clone was picked up a small number of times. V gene TRBV4-3 combines with J gene TRBJ2-7; D is unclear. The V end lost 2 bases, the J end lost 2 bases, and 7 bases lay between the germline ends. Germline CDR1 and CDR2: LGHNA and YSLEER. This CDR3 spans 13 amino acids. CDR3 bases: TGCGCCAGCAGCCAAAGCCCAACCTACGAGCAGTACTTC. Translated, it gives CASSQSPTYEQYF.

This chain links TRBV28 with TRBJ2-2; TRBD2 matches 7 bases. The CDR3 runs 15 residues. Trimming at V came to 7 bases and at J to 4 bases, leaving 9 bases not matched to a gene. The germline CDR1 and CDR2 sequences are MDHEN and SYDVKM. The CDR3 region has the DNA TGTGCCAGCAAAACGGGGGGACTGGGCACCGGGGAGCTGTTTTTT. This encodes CASKTGGLGTGELFF.